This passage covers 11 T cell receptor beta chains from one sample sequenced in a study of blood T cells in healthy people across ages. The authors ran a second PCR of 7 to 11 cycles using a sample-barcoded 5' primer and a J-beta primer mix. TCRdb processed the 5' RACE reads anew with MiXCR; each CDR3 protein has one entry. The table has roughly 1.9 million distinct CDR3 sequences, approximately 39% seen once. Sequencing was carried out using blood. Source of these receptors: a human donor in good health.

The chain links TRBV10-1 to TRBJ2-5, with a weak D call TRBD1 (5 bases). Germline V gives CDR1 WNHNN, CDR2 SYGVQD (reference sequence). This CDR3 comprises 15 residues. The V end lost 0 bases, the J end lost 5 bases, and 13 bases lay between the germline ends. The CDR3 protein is CASSESDSWTETQYF. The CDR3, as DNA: TGCGCCAGCAGTGAGTCCGACAGTTGGACGGAGACCCAGTACTTC.

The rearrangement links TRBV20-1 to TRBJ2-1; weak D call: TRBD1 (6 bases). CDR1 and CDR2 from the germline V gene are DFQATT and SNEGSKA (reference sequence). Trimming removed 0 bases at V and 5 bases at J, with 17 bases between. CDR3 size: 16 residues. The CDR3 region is CSARDPTFGTNNEQFF. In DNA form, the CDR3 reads TGCAGTGCTAGAGACCCCACATTTGGGACAAACAATGAGCAGTTCTTC.

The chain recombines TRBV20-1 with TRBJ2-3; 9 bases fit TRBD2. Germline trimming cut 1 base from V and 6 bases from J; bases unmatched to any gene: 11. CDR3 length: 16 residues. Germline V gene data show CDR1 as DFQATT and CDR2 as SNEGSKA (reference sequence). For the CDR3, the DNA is TGCAGTGCTAGAGTTGGAGCGGGGGGCCCTTTGGATACGCAGTATTTT. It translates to CSARVGAGGPLDTQYF.

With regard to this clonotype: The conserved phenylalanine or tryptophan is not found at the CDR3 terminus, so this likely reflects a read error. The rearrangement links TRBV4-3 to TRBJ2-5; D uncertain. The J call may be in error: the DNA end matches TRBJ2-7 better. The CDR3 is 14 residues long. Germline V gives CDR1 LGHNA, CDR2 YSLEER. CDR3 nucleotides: TGCGCCAGCAGCCAAGATCACACCTCCTACGAGCAGTACTGC. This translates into CASSQDHTSYEQYC.

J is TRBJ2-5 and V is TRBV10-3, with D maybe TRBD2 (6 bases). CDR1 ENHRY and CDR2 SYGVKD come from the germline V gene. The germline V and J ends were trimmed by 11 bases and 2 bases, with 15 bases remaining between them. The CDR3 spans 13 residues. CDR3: CAVSRGLQETQYF. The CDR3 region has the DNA TGTGCCGTATCGCGGGGATTACAAGAGACCCAGTACTTC.

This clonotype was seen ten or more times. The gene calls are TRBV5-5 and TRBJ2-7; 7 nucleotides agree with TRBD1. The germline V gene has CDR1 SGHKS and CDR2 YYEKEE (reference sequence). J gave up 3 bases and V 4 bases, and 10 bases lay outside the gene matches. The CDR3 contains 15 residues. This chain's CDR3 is CASSIHRGISYEQYF. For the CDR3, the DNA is TGTGCCAGCAGCATACACAGGGGAATAAGCTACGAGCAGTACTTC.

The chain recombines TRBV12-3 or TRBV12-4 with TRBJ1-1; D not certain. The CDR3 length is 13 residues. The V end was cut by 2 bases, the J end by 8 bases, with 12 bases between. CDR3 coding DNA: TGTGCCAGCAGTTTATTGAGTGGTCAGGAAGCTTTCTTT. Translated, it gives CASSLLSGQEAFF.

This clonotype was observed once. CDR3 in DNA: TGTGCCAGCAGTTTGGAGGACAGGGTCAATGAGCAGTTCTTC. Amino acids: CASSLEDRVNEQFF. This sequence joins TRBV12-3 or TRBV12-4 and TRBJ2-1; 8 bases map to TRBD1. CDR3 length: 14 amino acids. V dropped 3 bases and J dropped 6; count of bases not matched to a gene: 4.

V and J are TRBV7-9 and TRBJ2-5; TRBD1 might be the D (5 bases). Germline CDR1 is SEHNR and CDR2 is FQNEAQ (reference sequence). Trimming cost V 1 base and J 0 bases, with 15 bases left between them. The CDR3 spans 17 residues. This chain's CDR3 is CASSLVGVSLNQETQYF. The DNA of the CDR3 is TGTGCCAGCAGCTTAGTAGGGGTGTCCCTGAACCAAGAGACCCAGTACTTC.

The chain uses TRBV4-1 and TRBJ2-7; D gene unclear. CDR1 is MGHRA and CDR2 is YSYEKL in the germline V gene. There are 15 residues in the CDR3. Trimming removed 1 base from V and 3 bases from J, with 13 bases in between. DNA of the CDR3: TGCGCCAGCAGCCAAGTGTCGGGTAGCATCTACGAGCAGTACTTC. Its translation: CASSQVSGSIYEQYF.

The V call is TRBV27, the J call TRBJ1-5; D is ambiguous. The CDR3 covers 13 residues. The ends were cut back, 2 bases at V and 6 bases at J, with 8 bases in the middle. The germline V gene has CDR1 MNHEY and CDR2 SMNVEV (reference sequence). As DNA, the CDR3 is TGTGCCAGCAGTTTAACCCACAGTCAGCCCCAGCATTTT. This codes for CASSLTHSQPQHF.